This TCR beta chain was sequenced for a study of shared clonotypes between healthy human individuals. Study outcomes and limitations: In general, naive subsets displayed greater estimated richness than memory subsets did.

CD4+ cells yielded CD45RA+ naive and CD45RA-negative memory subsets. In the original processing: ImmunoSEQ supplied junction-only sequences lacking quality scores, so filtering was different. Libraries were prepared by immunoSEQ multiplex PCR; TCRdb keeps only in-frame clonotypes and omits some of them. The V and J calls and the clone size are those of that table, but D and trimming were determined from the DNA. There are some 500,000 clones in the sample; about 96% occur only once, and about 0.068% lies in the top ten. Concerning this clone itself: Antigen unknown.

With 6 bases clipped from V and 4 bases from J, the junction kept 8 bases outside the gene matches. This CDR3 has 15 amino acids. CDR1 and CDR2 from the germline V gene are SGHTA and FQGNSA. This chain connects TRBV7-2 to TRBJ1-5; 8 bases match TRBD1. The clonotype comes from a woman aged 25 to 39 in good health. Sequenced sample: naive CD4+ T cells sorted from blood. Stated subset: CD45RA+ positively selected. The CDR3 here is CASSPDRGPNQPQHF. The CDR3 nucleotides read TGTGCCAGCAGTCCCGACAGGGGCCCGAATCAGCCCCAGCATTTT.